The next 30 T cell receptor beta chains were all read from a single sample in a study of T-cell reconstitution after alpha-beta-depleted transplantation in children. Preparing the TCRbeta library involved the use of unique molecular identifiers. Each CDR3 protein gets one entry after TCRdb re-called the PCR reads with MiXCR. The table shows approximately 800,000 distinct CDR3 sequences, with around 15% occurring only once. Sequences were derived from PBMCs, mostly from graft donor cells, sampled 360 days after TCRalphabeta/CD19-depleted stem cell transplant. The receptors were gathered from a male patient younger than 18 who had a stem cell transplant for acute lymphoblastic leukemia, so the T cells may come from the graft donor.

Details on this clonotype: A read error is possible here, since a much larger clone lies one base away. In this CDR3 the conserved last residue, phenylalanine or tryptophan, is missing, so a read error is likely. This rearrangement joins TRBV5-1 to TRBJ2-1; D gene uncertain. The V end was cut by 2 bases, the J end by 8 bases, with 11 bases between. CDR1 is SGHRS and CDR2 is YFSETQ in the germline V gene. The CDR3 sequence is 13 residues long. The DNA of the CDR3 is TGCGCCAGCAGCTTCGGCAGTTGGTATGAGCAGTTCTGC. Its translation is CASSFGSWYEQFC.

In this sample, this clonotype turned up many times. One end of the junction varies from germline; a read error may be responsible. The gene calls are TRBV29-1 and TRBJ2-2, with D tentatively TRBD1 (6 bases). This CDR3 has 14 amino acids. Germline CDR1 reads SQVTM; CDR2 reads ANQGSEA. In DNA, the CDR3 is TGCAGCGTTAAAGACAGGATCCCCACCGGGGAGCTGTTTTTT. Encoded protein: CSVKDRIPTGELFF.

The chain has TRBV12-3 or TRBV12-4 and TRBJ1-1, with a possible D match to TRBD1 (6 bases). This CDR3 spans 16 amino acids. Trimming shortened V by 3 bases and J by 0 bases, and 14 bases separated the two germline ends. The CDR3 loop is CASSFELGALNTEAFF. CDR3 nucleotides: TGTGCCAGCAGTTTCGAGTTGGGGGCTTTGAACACTGAAGCTTTCTTT.

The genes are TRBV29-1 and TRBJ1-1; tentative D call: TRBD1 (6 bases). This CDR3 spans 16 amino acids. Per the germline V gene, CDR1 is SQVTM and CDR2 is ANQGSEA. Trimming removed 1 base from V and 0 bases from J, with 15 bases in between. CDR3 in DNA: TGCAGCGTTGAAGGGGAACAGGGATTCATGAACACTGAAGCTTTCTTT. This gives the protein CSVEGEQGFMNTEAFF.

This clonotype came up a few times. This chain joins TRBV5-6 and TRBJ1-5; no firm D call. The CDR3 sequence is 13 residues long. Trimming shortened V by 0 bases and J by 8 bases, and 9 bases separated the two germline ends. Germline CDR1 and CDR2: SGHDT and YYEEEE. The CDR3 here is CASSLERVEPQHF. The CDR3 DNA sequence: TGTGCCAGCAGCTTGGAAAGGGTAGAGCCCCAGCATTTT.

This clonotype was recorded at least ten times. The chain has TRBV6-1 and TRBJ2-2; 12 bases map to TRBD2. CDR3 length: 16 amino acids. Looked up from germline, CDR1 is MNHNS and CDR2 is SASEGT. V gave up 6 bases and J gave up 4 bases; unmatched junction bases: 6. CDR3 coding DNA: TGTGCCAGCAGCCCTGGGACTAGCGGGTTCACCGGGGAGCTGTTTTTT. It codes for CASSPGTSGFTGELFF.

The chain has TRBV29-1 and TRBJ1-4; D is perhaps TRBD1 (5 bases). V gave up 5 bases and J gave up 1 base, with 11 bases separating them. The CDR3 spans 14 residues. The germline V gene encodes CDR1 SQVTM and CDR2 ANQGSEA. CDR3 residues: CSVSQGGTNEKLFF. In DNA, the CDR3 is TGCAGCGTTTCCCAGGGCGGAACTAATGAAAAACTGTTTTTT.

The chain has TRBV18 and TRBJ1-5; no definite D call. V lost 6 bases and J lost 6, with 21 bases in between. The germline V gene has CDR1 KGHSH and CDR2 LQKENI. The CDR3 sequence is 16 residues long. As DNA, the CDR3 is TGTGCCAGCTCCCCCGTTGGAGACGGTGCGAGTCAGCCCCAGCATTTT. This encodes CASSPVGDGASQPQHF. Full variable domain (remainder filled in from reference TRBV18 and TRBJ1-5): NAGVMQNPRHLVRRRGQEARLRCSPMKGHSHVYWYRQLPEEGLKFMVYLQKENIIDESGMPKERFSAEFPKEGPSILRIQQVVRGDSAAYFCASSPVGDGASQPQHFGDGTRLSIL.

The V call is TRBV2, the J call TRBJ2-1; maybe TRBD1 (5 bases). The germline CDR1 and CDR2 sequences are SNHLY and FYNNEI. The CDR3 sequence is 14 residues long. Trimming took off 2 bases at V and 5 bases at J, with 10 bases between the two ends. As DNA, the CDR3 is TGTGCCAGCAGTGAATCCCGCAGGGACAATGAGCAGTTCTTC. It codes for CASSESRRDNEQFF.

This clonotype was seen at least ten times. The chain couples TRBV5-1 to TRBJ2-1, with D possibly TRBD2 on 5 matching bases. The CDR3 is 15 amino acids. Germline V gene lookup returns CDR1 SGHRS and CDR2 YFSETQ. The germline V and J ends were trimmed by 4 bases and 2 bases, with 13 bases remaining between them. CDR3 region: CASSGLQLPYNEQFF. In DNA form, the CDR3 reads TGCGCCAGCAGCGGACTGCAGCTCCCCTACAATGAGCAGTTCTTC.

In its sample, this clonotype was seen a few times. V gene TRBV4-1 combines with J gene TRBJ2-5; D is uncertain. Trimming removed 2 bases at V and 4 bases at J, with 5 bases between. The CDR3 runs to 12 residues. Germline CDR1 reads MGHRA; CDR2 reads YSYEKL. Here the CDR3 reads CASSQPSETQYF. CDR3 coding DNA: TGCGCCAGCAGCCAACCCTCAGAGACCCAGTACTTC.

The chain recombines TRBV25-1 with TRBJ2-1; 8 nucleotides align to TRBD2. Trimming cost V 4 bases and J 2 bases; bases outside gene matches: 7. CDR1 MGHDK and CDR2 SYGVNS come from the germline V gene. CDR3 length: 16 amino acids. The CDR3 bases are TGTGCCAGCAGTGCGTCTAGCGGGCCTCCCTACAATGAGCAGTTCTTC. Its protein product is CASSASSGPPYNEQFF.

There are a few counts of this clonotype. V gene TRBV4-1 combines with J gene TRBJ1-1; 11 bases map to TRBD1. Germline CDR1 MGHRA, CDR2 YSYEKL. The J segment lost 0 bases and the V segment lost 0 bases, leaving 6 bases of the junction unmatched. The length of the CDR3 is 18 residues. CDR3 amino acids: CASSQEGQGGLMNTEAFF. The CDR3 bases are TGCGCCAGCAGCCAAGAGGGACAGGGGGGATTGATGAACACTGAAGCTTTCTTT.

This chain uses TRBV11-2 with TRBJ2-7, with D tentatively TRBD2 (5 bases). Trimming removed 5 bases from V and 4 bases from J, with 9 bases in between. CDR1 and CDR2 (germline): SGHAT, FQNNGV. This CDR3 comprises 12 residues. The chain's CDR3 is CASSRQRYEQYF. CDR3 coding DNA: TGTGCCAGCAGCCGCCAGCGGTACGAGCAGTACTTC.

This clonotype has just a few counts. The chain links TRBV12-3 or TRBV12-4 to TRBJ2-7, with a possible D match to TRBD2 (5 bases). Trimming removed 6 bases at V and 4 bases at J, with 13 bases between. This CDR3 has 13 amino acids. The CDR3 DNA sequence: TGTGCCAGCAGACGGGGTTTGACGTACGAGCAGTACTTC. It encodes CASRRGLTYEQYF.

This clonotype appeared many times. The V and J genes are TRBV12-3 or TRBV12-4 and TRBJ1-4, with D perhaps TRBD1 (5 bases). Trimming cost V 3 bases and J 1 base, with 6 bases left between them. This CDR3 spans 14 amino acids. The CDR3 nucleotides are TGTGCCAGCAGTTTGGGGGTAACTAATGAAAAACTGTTTTTT. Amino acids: CASSLGVTNEKLFF.

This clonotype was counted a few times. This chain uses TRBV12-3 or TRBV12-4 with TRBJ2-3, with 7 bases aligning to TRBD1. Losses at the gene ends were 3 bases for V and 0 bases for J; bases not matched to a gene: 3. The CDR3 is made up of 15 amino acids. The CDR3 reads CASSFRGTSTDTQYF. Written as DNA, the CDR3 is TGTGCCAGCAGTTTCAGGGGGACAAGCACAGATACGCAGTATTTT.

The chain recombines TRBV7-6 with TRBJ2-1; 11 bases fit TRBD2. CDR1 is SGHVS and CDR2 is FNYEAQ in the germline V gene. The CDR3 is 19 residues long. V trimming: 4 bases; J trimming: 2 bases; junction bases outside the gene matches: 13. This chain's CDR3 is CASSSRPLLAGVAYNEQFF. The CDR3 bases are TGTGCCAGCAGCTCCCGCCCCTTACTAGCGGGGGTAGCCTACAATGAGCAGTTCTTC.

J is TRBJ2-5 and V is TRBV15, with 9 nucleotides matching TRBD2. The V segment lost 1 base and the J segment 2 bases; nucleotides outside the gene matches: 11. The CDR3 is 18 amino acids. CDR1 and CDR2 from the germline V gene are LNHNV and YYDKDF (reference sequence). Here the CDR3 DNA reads TGTGCCACCAGCAGAGTCACCAGAGGGACTAGCAGACAAGAGACCCAGTACTTC. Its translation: CATSRVTRGTSRQETQYF.

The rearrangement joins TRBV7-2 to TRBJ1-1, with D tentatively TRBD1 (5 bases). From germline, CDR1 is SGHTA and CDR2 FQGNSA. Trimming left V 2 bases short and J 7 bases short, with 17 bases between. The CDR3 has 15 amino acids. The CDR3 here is CASSLFSRGWGEAFF. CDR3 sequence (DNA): TGTGCCAGCAGCTTATTTTCGCGGGGGTGGGGTGAAGCTTTCTTT.

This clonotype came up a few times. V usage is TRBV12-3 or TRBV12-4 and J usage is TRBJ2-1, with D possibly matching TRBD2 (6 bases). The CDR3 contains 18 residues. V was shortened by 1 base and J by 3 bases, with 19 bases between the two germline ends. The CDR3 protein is CASSLGAGTHQFYNEQFF. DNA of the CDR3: TGTGCCAGCAGTTTAGGAGCTGGGACTCACCAATTCTACAATGAGCAGTTCTTC.

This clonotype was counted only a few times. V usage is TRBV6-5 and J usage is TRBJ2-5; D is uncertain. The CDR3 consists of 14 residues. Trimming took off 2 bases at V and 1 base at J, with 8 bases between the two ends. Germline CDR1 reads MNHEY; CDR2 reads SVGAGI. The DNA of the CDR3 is TGTGCCAGCAGTTACCCACAGCTCCAAGAGACCCAGTACTTC. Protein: CASSYPQLQETQYF.

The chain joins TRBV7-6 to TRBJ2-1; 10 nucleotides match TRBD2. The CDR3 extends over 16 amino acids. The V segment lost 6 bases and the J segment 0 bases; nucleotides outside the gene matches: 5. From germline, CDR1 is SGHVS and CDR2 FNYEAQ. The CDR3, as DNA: TGTGCCAGCAGTTTTAGCGGGAGGCCCTCCTACAATGAGCAGTTCTTC. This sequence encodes CASSFSGRPSYNEQFF.

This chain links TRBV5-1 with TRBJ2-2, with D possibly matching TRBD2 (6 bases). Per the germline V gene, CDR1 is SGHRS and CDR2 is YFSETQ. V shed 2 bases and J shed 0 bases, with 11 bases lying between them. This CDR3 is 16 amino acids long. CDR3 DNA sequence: TGCGCCAGCAGCTTCATCAGCGGGTCGAACACCGGGGAGCTGTTTTTT. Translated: CASSFISGSNTGELFF.

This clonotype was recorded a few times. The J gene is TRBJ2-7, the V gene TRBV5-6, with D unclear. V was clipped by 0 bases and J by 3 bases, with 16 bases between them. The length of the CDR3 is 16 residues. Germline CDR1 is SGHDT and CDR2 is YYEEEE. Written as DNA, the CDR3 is TGTGCCAGCAGCTTGGGGCTTTTCGGATCGGTCTACGAGCAGTACTTC. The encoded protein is CASSLGLFGSVYEQYF.

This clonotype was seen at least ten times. CDR3 region: CASSVSLGYQETQYF. CDR3 in DNA: TGTGCCAGCAGCGTTTCTTTGGGGTACCAAGAGACCCAGTACTTC. The rearrangement joins TRBV7-9 to TRBJ2-5; D is uncertain. In germline, CDR1 is SEHNR, CDR2 FQNEAQ (reference sequence). The CDR3 is 15 amino acids. V gave up 5 bases and J gave up 0 bases, with 13 bases separating them.

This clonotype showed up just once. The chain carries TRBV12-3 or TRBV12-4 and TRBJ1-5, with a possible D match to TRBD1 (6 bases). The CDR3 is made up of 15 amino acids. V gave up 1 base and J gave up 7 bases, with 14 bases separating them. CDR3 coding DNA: TGTGCCAGCAGTTTAGGGGGGGGCGGGCGACAGCCCCAGCATTTT. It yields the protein CASSLGGGGRQPQHF.

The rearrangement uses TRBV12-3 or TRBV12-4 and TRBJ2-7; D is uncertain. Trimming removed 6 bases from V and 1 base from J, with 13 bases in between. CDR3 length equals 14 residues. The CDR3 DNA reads TGTGCCAGCAGCATATTGAAAAGGTCCTACGAGCAGTACTTC. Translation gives CASSILKRSYEQYF.

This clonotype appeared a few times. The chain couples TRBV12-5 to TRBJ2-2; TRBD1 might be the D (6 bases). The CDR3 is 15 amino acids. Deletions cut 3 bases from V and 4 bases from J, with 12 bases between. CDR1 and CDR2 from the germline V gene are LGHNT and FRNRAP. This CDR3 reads CASGFPQGRTGELFF. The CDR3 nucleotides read TGTGCTAGTGGTTTTCCGCAGGGGCGCACCGGGGAGCTGTTTTTT.

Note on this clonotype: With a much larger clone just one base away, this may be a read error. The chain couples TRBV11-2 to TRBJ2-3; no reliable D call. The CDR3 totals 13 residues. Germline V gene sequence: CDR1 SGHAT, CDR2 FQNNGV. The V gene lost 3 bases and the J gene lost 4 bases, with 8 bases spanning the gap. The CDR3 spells CASSLPLADTQYF. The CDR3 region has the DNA TGTGCCAGCAGCTTGCCCCTTGCAGATACGCAGTATTTT.